This T cell receptor beta chain was captured in a study of T cell responses to AZD1222 COVID-19 vaccine. On the study more broadly: Second-dose recipients at about 4 or about 12 weeks were treated as one pooled group.

On this clone: The antigen remains undetermined.

Study outcomes and limitations: CD4 TCRs linked to vaccination spanned spike, dominating at 160-218 and 743-854. White British donors predominated, females outnumbered males, and clonal diversity was possibly underestimated.

The V segment lost 6 bases and the J segment 0 bases; nucleotides outside the gene matches: 10. This CDR3 is 17 amino acids long. Germline values: CDR1 SGHTA, CDR2 FQGNSA. Assay used: immunoSEQ multiplex PCR; TCRdb lists only in-frame clones, some missing. The table lists roughly 120,000 clones, 90% to 95% of them singletons, with over 6.5% in the top ten. The V call is TRBV7-2, the J call TRBJ2-3; 9 bases match TRBD1. The sequencing used peripheral blood, collected on day 0 of AZD1222 vaccination. This sequence originates from an adult in good health. CDR3 bases: TGTGCCAGCAGTACGCGGGGGACAGGGTCGAGCACAGATACGCAGTATTTT. Protein: CASSTRGTGSSTDTQYF.